This TCR beta chain derives from a study of PD-1 blockade in classical Hodgkin lymphoma. Findings and limits, study-wide: CD4+ TCR diversity rose significantly by C4D1, and CD8+ TCR diversity did not. A reduction in baseline TCR diversity was reportedly seen in newly diagnosed patients relative to healthy donors.

The repertoire was sequenced with immunoSEQ multiplex PCR; TCRdb's copy has only in-frame clones and lacks some. The top ten hold more than 7.5% of the sample, which has tens of thousands of clones, over 85% seen once. Exposure to brentuximab vedotin varied, and each patient had relapsed following autologous stem cell transplantation. The CDR3 has 14 amino acids. V dropped 2 bases and J dropped 8; count of bases not matched to a gene: 6. Germline lookup yields CDR1 MGHDK and CDR2 SYGVNS. About this clone itself: Its cognate antigen is unknown.

The sequencing used peripheral blood mononuclear cells (PBMCs), collected at baseline. This TCR was recovered from a human donor with classical Hodgkin lymphoma. The chain employs TRBV25-1 and TRBJ2-4; TRBD1 matches at 7 bases. The CDR3 sequence: CASSEEGAQDIQYF. The CDR3 nucleotides are TGTGCCAGCAGTGAAGAGGGGGCTCAGGACATTCAGTACTTC.